This T cell receptor beta chain was captured by sequencing in a study of identical twins. Germline lookup yields CDR1 SNHLY and CDR2 FYNNEI. CDR3 length: 16 amino acids. After removal of 2 bases from V and 0 bases from J, the junction contained 6 bases not matched to a gene. MiXCR was run by TCRdb on the 5' RACE reads, yielding one entry per CDR3 protein. The top ten hold around 0.48% of the sample, which has 350,000 to 600,000 distinct CDR3 sequences, approximately 15% seen once. Whole-study findings and limits: Carriage of fewer insertions was seen in abundant cord blood beta clonotypes, whereas memory repertoires showed none. In drawing conclusions, the study used cross-sectional statistical analysis and did not follow the same donors.

Details on this clonotype: Its specificity is unknown.

The same data also contributed to another study, on yellow fever vaccine responses in identical twins.

The clonotype was recovered from a woman younger than 35 in good health. Sequenced input: CD4+ T cells sorted from blood. V gene TRBV2 combines with J gene TRBJ1-2; 7 positions match TRBD1. The chain's CDR3 is CASSESGGQPNYGYTF. Written as DNA, the CDR3 is TGTGCCAGCAGTGAATCCGGGGGACAGCCTAACTATGGCTACACCTTC.